The 17 T cell receptor beta chains below all came from one sample that was sequenced in a study of T cell responses to AZD1222 COVID-19 vaccine. Sequencing used immunoSEQ multiplex PCR; TCRdb keeps in-frame clones, though not all of them. The repertoire holds approximately 140,000 clones, with under 95% as singletons. Sample: peripheral blood, taken 28 days after the second dose of the MenACWY control vaccine. The receptors here all came from an adult who received the MenACWY meningococcal vaccine as a control.

This rearrangement joins TRBV18 to TRBJ2-2; possible D gene TRBD1, 6 bases. From germline, CDR1 is KGHSH and CDR2 LQKENI. The CDR3 has 14 amino acids. Deletions cut 2 bases from V and 7 bases from J, with 11 bases between. CDR3 sequence reads: CASSPVGADGELFF. In DNA form, the CDR3 reads TGTGCCAGCTCACCAGTGGGGGCCGACGGGGAGCTGTTTTTT.

The chain links TRBV29-1 to TRBJ1-3, with no clear D. This CDR3 spans 14 amino acids. Germline V gene lookup returns CDR1 SQVTM and CDR2 ANQGSEA. The germline V and J ends were trimmed by 1 base and 3 bases, with 10 bases remaining between them. The CDR3 loop is CSVEGSGFGNTIYF. The CDR3 coding sequence is TGCAGCGTTGAAGGGTCGGGATTTGGAAACACCATATATTTT.

V usage is TRBV30 and J usage is TRBJ2-2, with a possible D match to TRBD1 (6 bases). Germline-derived CDR1 and CDR2 are GTSNPN and SVGIG (reference sequence). Trimming cost V 4 bases and J 7 bases, with 13 bases left between them. The CDR3 has 13 residues. Here the CDR3 reads CAWTPDSYGELFF. The DNA of the CDR3 is TGTGCCTGGACACCGGACAGTTACGGGGAGCTGTTTTTT.

The rearrangement uses TRBV25-1 and TRBJ2-7; 7 nucleotides align to TRBD1. The CDR3 is 14 amino acids. V lost 6 bases and J lost 0; bases outside the gene matches: 5. The germline V gene encodes CDR1 MGHDK and CDR2 SYGVNS. CDR3 loop: CASREQGISYEQYF. The CDR3 DNA is TGTGCCAGCAGGGAACAGGGGATCTCCTACGAGCAGTACTTC.

This chain links TRBV19 with TRBJ2-3, with D perhaps matching TRBD2 (6 bases). Germline V gene lookup returns CDR1 LNHDA and CDR2 SQIVND (reference sequence). This CDR3 contains 14 residues. V was cut by 3 bases and J by 2 bases, with 9 bases left in between. The CDR3 sequence is CASSIGTVTDTQYF. In DNA form, the CDR3 reads TGTGCCAGTAGTATTGGGACTGTCACAGATACGCAGTATTTT.

This rearrangement joins TRBV5-4 to TRBJ2-2; TRBD2 is a possible D gene (6 bases). Germline CDR1 reads SGHNT; CDR2 reads YYREEE (reference sequence). This CDR3 has 19 residues. The V gene lost 4 bases and the J gene lost 5 bases, with 27 bases spanning the gap. In DNA, the CDR3 is TGTGCCAGCAGCCCTGGCTTGATTATAGGGGCGCGGGGAACCGGGGAGCTGTTTTTT. Translated: CASSPGLIIGARGTGELFF. Full variable domain (missing parts from reference TRBV5-4 and TRBJ2-2): ETGVTQSPTHLIKTRGQQVTLRCSSQSGHNTVSWYQQALGQGPQFIFQYYREEENGRGNFPPRFSGLQFPNYSSELNVNALELDDSALYLCASSPGLIIGARGTGELFFGEGSRLTVL.

V is TRBV7-2 and J is TRBJ1-5; a possible D gene is TRBD1 (6 bases). In germline, CDR1 is SGHTA, CDR2 FQGNSA. Trimming removed 5 bases from V and 0 bases from J, with 11 bases in between. This CDR3 region has 15 residues. CDR3 protein: CASSPDSNSNQPQHF. CDR3 DNA sequence: TGTGCCAGCAGCCCGGACAGTAATAGCAATCAGCCCCAGCATTTT. The variable domain in full, completed from reference TRBV7-2 and TRBJ1-5, reads GAGVSQSPSNKVTEKGKDVELRCDPISGHTALYWYRQSLGQGLEFLIYFQGNSAPDKSGLPSDRFSAERTGGSVSTLTIQRTQQEDSAVYLCASSPDSNSNQPQHFGDGTRLSIL.

CDR3 in amino acids: CASGQRAAGELFF. The CDR3 DNA sequence: TGTGCCAGCGGCCAAAGGGCGGCCGGGGAGCTGTTTTTT. This sequence joins TRBV6-2 or TRBV6-3 and TRBJ2-2; the D is unclear. This CDR3 has 13 residues. CDR1 is MNHEY and CDR2 is SVGEGT in the germline V gene. V gave up 8 bases and J gave up 6 bases, with 13 bases separating them.

V is TRBV7-9 and J is TRBJ2-5, with 12 nucleotides matching TRBD1. CDR1 and CDR2 from the germline V gene are SEHNR and FQNEAQ (reference sequence). The trim removed 5 bases at V and 5 bases at J, leaving 6 bases unmatched. The CDR3 consists of 15 residues. The CDR3 DNA is TGTGCCAGCAGCCCGGGACAGGGGGCTGAGGAGACCCAGTACTTC. Translated, it gives CASSPGQGAEETQYF.

This chain uses TRBV12-3 or TRBV12-4 with TRBJ2-3; no clear D gene. V lost 5 bases and J lost 6, with 9 bases in between. The CDR3 has 12 amino acids. CDR3 protein: CASSPKSDTQYF. CDR3 coding DNA: TGTGCCAGCAGTCCTAAGAGTGATACGCAGTATTTT.

The V gene is TRBV9, the J gene TRBJ2-2; D perhaps matches TRBD2 (7 bases). Deletions cut 3 bases from V and 5 bases from J, with 20 bases between. Germline V gene sequence: CDR1 SGDLS, CDR2 YYNGEE. The CDR3 is 17 amino acids. CDR3 sequence reads: CASSASRYGGQTGELFF. As DNA, the CDR3 is TGTGCCAGCAGCGCATCCCGTTACGGGGGGCAAACCGGGGAGCTGTTTTTT.

This chain joins TRBV3-1 (or the pseudogene TRBV3-2) and TRBJ1-2; 7 bases agree with TRBD1. Looked up from germline, CDR1 is LGHDT and CDR2 is YNNKEL (reference sequence). The ends lost 4 bases at V and 7 bases at J; junction bases unmatched: 12. There are 15 residues in the CDR3. This CDR3 is CASSPTHQGEVGYTF. The CDR3 DNA sequence: TGTGCCAGCAGCCCCACGCACCAGGGGGAGGTTGGCTACACCTTC.

The chain combines TRBV28 with TRBJ2-7; 9 bases map to TRBD1. Germline CDR1 is MDHEN and CDR2 is SYDVKM. Germline trimming cut 5 bases from V and 3 bases from J; bases unmatched to any gene: 5. The CDR3 is made up of 14 amino acids. The CDR3 DNA sequence: TGTGCCAGCAGTACGGGGACAGGGCTCTACGAGCAGTACTTC. The encoded protein is CASSTGTGLYEQYF. Full variable domain (outside the CDR3, taken from reference TRBV28 and TRBJ2-7): DVKVTQSSRYLVKRTGEKVFLECVQDMDHENMFWYRQDPGLGLRLIYFSYDVKMKEKGDIPEGYSVSREKKERFSLILESASTNQTSMYLCASSTGTGLYEQYFGPGTRLTVT.

The CDR3 is CASRGRKTGELFF. For the CDR3, the DNA is TGTGCCAGCAGGGGACGGAAAACCGGGGAGCTGTTTTTT. This sequence joins TRBV5-6 and TRBJ2-2; either TRBD1 or TRBD2 may fit D (5 bases each). The CDR3 is 13 residues long. The germline V and J ends were trimmed by 5 bases and 5 bases, with 10 bases remaining between them. Germline CDR1 SGHDT, CDR2 YYEEEE.

The chain joins TRBV18 to TRBJ2-2; no reliable D call. With 2 bases removed from V and 3 bases from J, the gap between germline ends came to 4 bases. CDR3 length: 13 residues. Germline V lookup: CDR1 KGHSH, CDR2 LQKENI. The CDR3 DNA is TGTGCCAGCTCACCAAGGGACACCGGGGAGCTGTTTTTT. This translates into CASSPRDTGELFF.

The chain has TRBV28 and TRBJ2-3, with 7 bases fitting TRBD2. CDR1 and CDR2 from the germline V gene are MDHEN and SYDVKM. The CDR3 is 19 residues long. The V and J ends lost 3 bases and 0 bases, in that order; junction bases with no gene match: 15. Here the CDR3 DNA reads TGTGCCAGCAGTTTCTTCGGCCTAGCGGAATACACTAGCACAGATACGCAGTATTTT. This sequence encodes CASSFFGLAEYTSTDTQYF.

The chain joins TRBV3-1 (or the pseudogene TRBV3-2) to TRBJ1-1, with 7 bases identical to TRBD1. The CDR3 loop spans 16 amino acids. With V trimmed by 4 bases and J by 3 bases, 11 bases remained unmatched. Germline values: CDR1 LGHDT, CDR2 YNNKEL (reference sequence). The CDR3 sequence: CASSPMTGRGHTEAFF. The CDR3 region has the DNA TGTGCCAGCAGCCCTATGACAGGGCGGGGACACACTGAAGCTTTCTTT.